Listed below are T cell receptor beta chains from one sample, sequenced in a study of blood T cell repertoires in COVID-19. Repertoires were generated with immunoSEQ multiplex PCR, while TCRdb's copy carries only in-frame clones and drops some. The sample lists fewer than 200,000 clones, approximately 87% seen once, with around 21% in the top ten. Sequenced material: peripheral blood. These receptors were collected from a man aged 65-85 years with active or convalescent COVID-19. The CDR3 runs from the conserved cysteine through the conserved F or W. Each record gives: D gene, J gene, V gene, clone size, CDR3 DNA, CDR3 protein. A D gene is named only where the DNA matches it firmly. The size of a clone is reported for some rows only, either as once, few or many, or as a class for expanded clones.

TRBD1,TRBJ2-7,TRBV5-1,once,TGCGCCAGCAGCCGGGACAGAGCCTACGAGCAGTACTTC,CASSRDRAYEQYF
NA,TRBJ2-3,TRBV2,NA,TGTGCCAGCAGTGAGATCGGCGGCACGCAGTATTTT,CASSEIGGTQYF
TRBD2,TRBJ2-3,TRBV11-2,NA,TGTGCCAGCAGCTTAGATCCCCCGGGTCTAGCGGGAGGTACAGATACGCAGTATTTT,CASSLDPPGLAGGTDTQYF
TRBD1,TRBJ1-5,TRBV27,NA,TGTGCCAGCAGTCTGACAGGGGGCTCTCAGCCCCAGCATTTT,CASSLTGGSQPQHF
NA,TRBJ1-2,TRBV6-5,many,TGTGCCAGCAGTTCGGGTGTCTATGGCTACACCTTC,CASSSGVYGYTF
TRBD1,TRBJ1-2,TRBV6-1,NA,TGTGCCAGCAGTGACCGGGACAGTTCCGATTGGGGCTATGGCTACACCTTC,CASSDRDSSDWGYGYTF
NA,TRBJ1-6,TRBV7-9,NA,TGTGCCAGCAGTTCCGGGGGCTATAATTCACCCCTCCACTTT,CASSSGGYNSPLHF
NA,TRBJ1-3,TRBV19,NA,TGTGCCAGTAGCGAGACAGTCTCTGGAAACACCATATATTTT,CASSETVSGNTIYF
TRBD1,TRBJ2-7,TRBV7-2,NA,TGTGCCAGCAGCTCGGACAGGGGGCGACCCTACGAGCAGTACTTC,CASSSDRGRPYEQYF
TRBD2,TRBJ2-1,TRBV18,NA,TGTGCCAGCTCACCAAGAGGACTAGCGGGAGGCCTATCGGGCAATGAGCAGTTCTTC,CASSPRGLAGGLSGNEQFF
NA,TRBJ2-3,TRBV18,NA,TGTGCCAGCTCACCACCGACGAGGGGGGATACGCAGTATTTT,CASSPPTRGDTQYF
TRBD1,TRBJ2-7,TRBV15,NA,TGTGCCACCAGCAGCATGACAGGGCCCTCCGGGCAGTACTTC,CATSSMTGPSGQYF
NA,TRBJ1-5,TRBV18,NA,TGTGCCAGCTCACCAGGGGGGAAAGAACAGCCCCAGCATTTT,CASSPGGKEQPQHF
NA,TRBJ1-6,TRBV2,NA,TGTGCCAGCAGAAATTCTTGGGCGGGGAATTCACCCCTCCACTTT,CASRNSWAGNSPLHF
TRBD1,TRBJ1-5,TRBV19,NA,TGTGCCAGTAGTACGGGACAGTTTTATCAGCCCCAGCATTTT,CASSTGQFYQPQHF
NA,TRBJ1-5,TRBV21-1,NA,TGTGCCAGCAGCAAAGCCTCGGGTACCCCATCGAACCGGCAGAGGCTCAATCAGCCCCAGCATTTT,CASSKASGTPSNRQRLNQPQHF